Sequencing of this T cell receptor (beta chain) was carried out in a study of Graves' ophthalmopathy and Graves' hyperthyroidism. Between the trimmed V and J ends, which lost 0 bases and 3 bases, there was a span of 10 bases. The germline V gene has CDR1 SGHDT and CDR2 YYEEEE. The CDR3 spans 14 residues. Transcripts of RNA were the source for amplifying TCR beta CDR3 regions. Second-round multiplex PCR followed a first-round RT-PCR using HTBI primers. TCRdb used MiXCR to reprocess the multiplex PCR reads, holding one entry per CDR3 protein. The repertoire holds roughly 700,000 distinct CDR3 sequences, 35% to 50% seen once, with around 40% in the top ten. If patients had other autoimmune diseases, uncontrolled infections, pregnancy or lactation, they were excluded.

The sequenced sample consisted of peripheral blood. This rearrangement joins TRBV5-6 to TRBJ2-7, with unresolved D. The TCR originated in an adult man with Graves' ophthalmopathy. The DNA of the CDR3 is TGTGCCAGCAGCTTGGGCCTAATCATCTACGAGCAGTACTTC. Translation gives CASSLGLIIYEQYF.